This T cell receptor beta chain was recorded in a study of blood T cell repertoires in COVID-19 (dated by TCRdb to about 2020). Background for the entire study: Collaborator samples came from the United States, Italy and Spain and covered acute and convalescent phases of COVID-19. The prospective study material was composed of cDNA or gDNA derived from T cells, B-cell-depleted T cells, or PBMCs. Subjects who had been exposed to COVID-19, were actively infected with it, or had recovered from it provided the deeply sampled blood TCRbeta repertoires that made up the dataset. A freely available public database, intended as a resource for researchers studying the immune response to SARS-CoV-2, is where the repertoires were released. Samples came from the ongoing ImmuneRACE study (first 160 participants) plus 1,254 subjects from 6 global collaborators. Nearly every sample came with metadata listing a de-identified subject ID, COVID-19 status, age in years and sex. HLA class I and class II types, where available, came from metadata supplied by the sample provider rather than from assay-based typing. The investigation overall reported the following: Clinical and demographic metadata were provided uncurated, with the amount varying by source and participant.

Each collaborating institution followed its own protocols to collect whole blood in K2EDTA tubes. For TCRbeta analysis, collaborators shipped samples in one of three forms: frozen whole blood, isolated PBMCs, or DNA extracted from either of those sample types. In regard to this clone: There is no known antigen for this receptor. It has no much larger one-base neighbor in the sample; base qualities were not kept.

TCRbeta CDR3 regions were amplified from genomic DNA by means of the immunoSEQ Assay, a bias-controlled multiplex PCR. From the authors' description of their analysis: The number of nucleated cells in each sample was estimated by amplification of reference gene primers within the assay. To quantify the absolute abundance of each unique TCRbeta CDR3 rearrangement, sequence reads were collapsed and filtered. For each sample, productive Simpson clonality was calculated as the square root of Simpson's diversity index across productive rearrangements. What TCRdb holds here is the immuneACCESS table cut down to in-frame rearrangements. Part of the clones is not present; checked against another copy, under half of the missing clones reflect an unresolved V gene, and the others are unexplained. That table supplies the V and J calls and clone size; D and trimming were determined from the DNA. This sample has roughly 160,000 clones in its table, and over 65% of those were observed once. Together, the top ten hold 3% of the sample.

Including the terminal cysteine and phenylalanine, the CDR3 comprises 17 residues. Only the CDR3 DNA is retained, 51 bases long and in frame from the first base. Via the germline V gene (reference sequence), CDR1 is WNHNN and CDR2 SYGVQD. V and J are trimmed by 8 bases and 4 bases, and the gene matches miss 14 bases of the junction. Sequencing was carried out using peripheral blood. This clonotype originated in a woman of 80 years or more with acute or convalescent COVID-19. The rearrangement joined TRBV10-1 to TRBJ1-2, with 12 central nucleotides matching TRBD1. DNA sequence: TGCGCCAGCCTCAACCGGGACAGGGGGCGCAGGGGCTATGGCTACACCTTC. It specifies CASLNRDRGRRGYGYTF.